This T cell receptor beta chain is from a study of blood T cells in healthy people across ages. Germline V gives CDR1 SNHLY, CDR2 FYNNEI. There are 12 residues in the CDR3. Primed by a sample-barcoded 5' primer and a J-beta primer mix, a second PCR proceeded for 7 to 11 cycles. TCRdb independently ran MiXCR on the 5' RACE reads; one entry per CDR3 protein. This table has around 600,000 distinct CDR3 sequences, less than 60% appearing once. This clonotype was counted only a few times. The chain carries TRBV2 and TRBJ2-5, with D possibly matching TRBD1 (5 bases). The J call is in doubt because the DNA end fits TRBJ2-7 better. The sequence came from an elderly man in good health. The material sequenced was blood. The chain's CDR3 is CASTGETYEQYF. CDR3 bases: TGTGCCTCAACAGGTGAGACCTACGAGCAGTACTTC.